This passage covers 32 T cell receptor beta chains from one sample sequenced in a study of CD8 T cells in Susac syndrome. Reverse transcription of about 0.5 to 1 ug RNA was carried out with random hexamers. TCRdb re-called the immunoSEQ multiplex PCR reads through MiXCR, storing one row per CDR3 protein. The table shows 150,000 to 200,000 distinct CDR3 sequences, with just under 95% occurring only once. The sequenced sample consisted of CD4+ T cells from PBMCs. Every receptor here comes from a human donor with Susac syndrome.

The chain links TRBV19 to TRBJ2-7, with 9 nucleotides matching TRBD1. The germline V gene encodes CDR1 LNHDA and CDR2 SQIVND (reference sequence). J gave up 1 base and V 6 bases, and 7 bases lay outside the gene matches. CDR3 length: 15 residues. The CDR3 is CASRPGTGSSYEQYF. In nucleotides, the CDR3 is TGTGCCAGTAGGCCCGGGACAGGGTCTTCCTACGAGCAGTACTTC. The complete variable domain, with remaining parts taken from reference TRBV19 and TRBJ2-7, reads DGGITQSPKYLFRKEGQNVTLSCEQNLNHDAMYWYRQDPGQGLRLIYYSQIVNDFQKGDIAEGYSVSREKKESFPLTVTSAQKNPTAFYLCASRPGTGSSYEQYFGPGTRLTVT.

The V and J genes are TRBV7-9 and TRBJ2-5, with 7 bases identical to TRBD1. The CDR3 extends over 15 amino acids. The V and J ends lost 5 bases and 1 base, in that order; junction bases with no gene match: 7. CDR1 and CDR2 (germline): SEHNR, FQNEAQ (reference sequence). The CDR3 here is CASSTRQGLQETQYF. The DNA for the CDR3 is TGTGCCAGCAGCACCCGACAGGGCCTCCAAGAGACCCAGTACTTC.

This chain joins TRBV9 and TRBJ2-7, with D tentatively TRBD1 (6 bases). There are 13 residues in the CDR3. Germline loops: CDR1 SGDLS, CDR2 YYNGEE. The V end lost 4 bases, the J end lost 5 bases, and 13 bases lay between the germline ends. The CDR3 reads CASSYTGWDEQYF. The CDR3 DNA is TGTGCCAGCAGCTATACAGGGTGGGACGAGCAGTACTTC.

This sequence joins TRBV27 and TRBJ2-7, with 9 bases matching TRBD2. CDR3 length equals 16 residues. After removal of 0 bases from V and 3 bases from J, the junction contained 6 bases not matched to a gene. Germline V CDR1 and CDR2: MNHEY, SMNVEV (reference sequence). The CDR3 spells CASSLSPAGGFYEQYF. The CDR3 DNA sequence: TGTGCCAGCAGTTTATCACCGGCGGGAGGGTTCTACGAGCAGTACTTC.

The V gene is TRBV11-2, the J gene TRBJ2-2, with D uncertain. V lost 0 bases and J lost 4, with 6 bases in between. Germline V lookup: CDR1 SGHAT, CDR2 FQNNGV. The CDR3 is 14 residues long. The CDR3 spells CASSLDIGTGELFF. CDR3 DNA: TGTGCCAGCAGCTTAGATATCGGCACCGGGGAGCTGTTTTTT.

The rearrangement links TRBV20-1 to TRBJ2-3; weak D call: TRBD2 (6 bases). Germline CDR1 reads DFQATT; CDR2 reads SNEGSKA (reference sequence). This CDR3 has 14 residues. V shed 3 bases and J shed 1 base, with 11 bases lying between them. The CDR3 coding sequence is TGCAGTGCTAGGCGGGGTGCTCGCACAGATACGCAGTATTTT. Translated: CSARRGARTDTQYF.

The J gene is TRBJ1-6, the V gene TRBV13; D gene unclear. The CDR3 loop spans 17 amino acids. Trimming removed 4 bases at V and 6 bases at J, with 19 bases between. Germline V lookup: CDR1 PRHDT, CDR2 FYEKMQ (reference sequence). The CDR3 DNA reads as TGTGCCAGCAGCTCAAGCGGCGAGACGGACTCTAATTCACCCCTCCACTTT. It encodes CASSSSGETDSNSPLHF.

This clonotype was observed a single time. The V call is TRBV3-1, the J call TRBJ1-1; D might be TRBD1 (5 bases). The CDR3 contains 15 residues. Trimming left V 0 bases short and J 0 bases short, with 8 bases between. Germline V gene data show CDR1 as LGHDT and CDR2 as YNNKEL (reference sequence). CDR3 DNA sequence: TGTGCCAGCAGCCAAGAATGGGGGGTGAACACTGAAGCTTTCTTT. Translating gives CASSQEWGVNTEAFF.

The chain has TRBV19 and TRBJ2-2; D is perhaps TRBD2 (6 bases). Germline lookup yields CDR1 LNHDA and CDR2 SQIVND (reference sequence). The V end was cut by 7 bases, the J end by 5 bases, with 14 bases between. The CDR3 totals 14 residues. The chain's CDR3 is CASTAAGRTGELFF. As DNA, the CDR3 is TGTGCCAGTACGGCGGCAGGGAGGACCGGGGAGCTGTTTTTT.

The rearrangement joins TRBV5-1 to TRBJ1-2, with TRBD1 as a possible D gene (6 bases). The V end was cut by 0 bases, the J end by 6 bases, with 15 bases between. There are 15 residues in the CDR3. CDR1 and CDR2 (germline): SGHRS, YFSETQ. DNA for the CDR3: TGCGCCAGCAGCTTGGCCGGGACAACCCTTAATGGCTACACCTTC. It is translated as CASSLAGTTLNGYTF. The variable domain in full, completed from reference TRBV5-1 and TRBJ1-2, reads KAGVTQTPRYLIKTRGQQVTLSCSPISGHRSVSWYQQTPGQGLQFLFEYFSETQRNKGNFPGRFSGRQFSNSRSEMNVSTLELGDSALYLCASSLAGTTLNGYTFGSGTRLTVV.

This rearrangement joins TRBV30 to TRBJ1-1; possibly TRBD1 for D (5 bases). From germline, CDR1 is GTSNPN and CDR2 SVGIG (reference sequence). Trimming removed 3 bases from V and 0 bases from J, with 8 bases in between. The CDR3 loop spans 13 amino acids. CDR3 region: CAWSRTLNTEAFF. CDR3 sequence (DNA): TGTGCCTGGAGCCGGACACTGAACACTGAAGCTTTCTTT. Full variable domain (rest looked up from reference TRBV30 and TRBJ1-1): SQTIHQWPATLVQPVGSPLSLECTVEGTSNPNLYWYRQAAGRGLQLLFYSVGIGQISSEVPQNLSASRPQDRQFILSSKKLLLSDSGFYLCAWSRTLNTEAFFGQGTRLTVV.

The chain combines TRBV4-2 with TRBJ2-1, with 11 bases lining up with TRBD2. Per germline, CDR1 LGHNA and CDR2 YNFKEQ. The CDR3 extends over 17 amino acids. V lost 0 bases, J lost 5 bases, and 6 bases stayed unmatched. CDR3 DNA: TGTGCCAGCAGCCAAGATCCGCAACTAGCGGGGGACAATGAGCAGTTCTTC. This gives the protein CASSQDPQLAGDNEQFF.

The chain uses TRBV6-2 or TRBV6-3 and TRBJ2-7, with unresolved D. Germline loops: CDR1 MNHEY, CDR2 SVGEGT. The CDR3 consists of 11 residues. Trimming pared 4 bases from V and 7 bases from J, leaving 8 bases between. Written as DNA, the CDR3 is TGTGCCAGCAGTTCGAGGACGGAGCAGTACTTC. Protein sequence: CASSSRTEQYF.

This chain joins TRBV7-2 and TRBJ2-5; D is undetermined. Germline V CDR1 and CDR2: SGHTA, FQGNSA. The CDR3 totals 13 residues. Between the trimmed V and J ends, which lost 1 base and 5 bases, there was a span of 8 bases. Written as DNA, the CDR3 is TGTGCCAGCAGCTTAGGTCGGTTGGAGACCCAGTACTTC. Translated: CASSLGRLETQYF.

The chain links TRBV7-2 to TRBJ1-5, with TRBD1 as a possible D gene (5 bases). V was cut by 5 bases and J by 11 bases, with 25 bases left in between. The CDR3 sequence is 16 residues long. CDR1 is SGHTA, CDR2 FQGNSA, per germline. The CDR3 DNA reads as TGTGCCAGCAGCCCCCTCGGAGCGGGACCAGCTGCGTCCCAGCATTTT. Translating it yields CASSPLGAGPAASQHF. The variable domain in full, completed from reference TRBV7-2 and TRBJ1-5, reads GAGVSQSPSNKVTEKGKDVELRCDPISGHTALYWYRQSLGQGLEFLIYFQGNSAPDKSGLPSDRFSAERTGGSVSTLTIQRTQQEDSAVYLCASSPLGAGPAASQHFGDGTRLSIL.

This chain connects TRBV19 to TRBJ2-1; TRBD1 aligns across 7 bases. Germline CDR1 LNHDA, CDR2 SQIVND (reference sequence). The ends lost 5 bases at V and 12 bases at J; junction bases unmatched: 4. There are 11 residues in the CDR3. The CDR3 sequence: CASSRQGVQFF. The DNA of the CDR3 is TGTGCCAGTAGTCGACAGGGCGTGCAGTTCTTC. The entire variable domain, with the rest obtained from reference TRBV19 and TRBJ2-1, is as follows: DGGITQSPKYLFRKEGQNVTLSCEQNLNHDAMYWYRQDPGQGLRLIYYSQIVNDFQKGDIAEGYSVSREKKESFPLTVTSAQKNPTAFYLCASSRQGVQFFGPGTRLTVL.

This chain connects TRBV4-3 to TRBJ2-2, with D tentatively TRBD1 or TRBD2 (6 bases each). The CDR3 spans 18 residues. Germline CDR1 LGHNA, CDR2 YSLEER. V shed 4 bases and J shed 0 bases, with 18 bases lying between them. The CDR3, as DNA: TGCGCCAGCAGCCGAGGAACAGGGACTGAGGCGAACACCGGGGAGCTGTTTTTT. This gives the protein CASSRGTGTEANTGELFF.

This chain links TRBV20-1 with TRBJ2-1; 8 nucleotides agree with TRBD2. The germline V gene has CDR1 DFQATT and CDR2 SNEGSKA (reference sequence). V was pared by 3 bases and J by 1 base, with 5 bases of the junction left unmatched. This CDR3 contains 15 residues. In nucleotides, the CDR3 is TGCAGTGCTAGTTGGGGCGGGAGGTCCTACAATGAGCAGTTCTTC. Its protein is CSASWGGRSYNEQFF.

CDR3 DNA sequence: TGTGCCAGCAGTCCCATACGCTCGTCAGGCGGCTACACCTTC. Its translation is CASSPIRSSGGYTF. J is TRBJ1-2 and V is TRBV6-2 or TRBV6-3; D remains unclear. Deletions cut 5 bases from V and 8 bases from J, with 18 bases between. This CDR3 contains 14 residues. Germline assignment: CDR1 MNHEY and CDR2 SVGEGT.

This sequence joins TRBV12-5 and TRBJ1-1; perhaps TRBD1 as D (5 bases). V lost 0 bases to trimming and J lost 4 bases, with 15 bases between them. CDR1 LGHNT and CDR2 FRNRAP come from the germline V gene. This CDR3 comprises 16 residues. The CDR3 region is CASGLVQGAALTEAFF. In DNA form, the CDR3 reads TGTGCTAGTGGTTTGGTACAAGGGGCCGCCCTCACTGAAGCTTTCTTT.

The genes are TRBV6-6 and TRBJ1-1; possible D gene TRBD1, 5 bases. The CDR3 is 15 residues long. Trimming removed 5 bases from V and 2 bases from J, with 15 bases in between. Germline V gives CDR1 MNHNY, CDR2 SVGAGI (reference sequence). CDR3 coding DNA: TGTGCCAGCAGTCCCACGGACAAGCTTAACACTGAAGCTTTCTTT. Protein: CASSPTDKLNTEAFF.

DNA of the CDR3: TGCGCCAGCAGCTTGGCCGTGGCGAAAAACACCGGGGAGCTGTTTTTT. It is translated as CASSLAVAKNTGELFF. The chain has TRBV5-1 and TRBJ2-2; D ambiguous. The V gene's germline CDR1 is SGHRS and CDR2 YFSETQ. With 0 bases removed from V and 2 bases from J, the gap between germline ends came to 11 bases. The CDR3 loop spans 16 amino acids. Filled out from reference TRBV5-1 and TRBJ2-2, the complete variable domain reads KAGVTQTPRYLIKTRGQQVTLSCSPISGHRSVSWYQQTPGQGLQFLFEYFSETQRNKGNFPGRFSGRQFSNSRSEMNVSTLELGDSALYLCASSLAVAKNTGELFFGEGSRLTVL.

The chain has TRBV10-3 and TRBJ2-1; D remains unclear. Germline loops: CDR1 ENHRY, CDR2 SYGVKD. The CDR3 consists of 14 residues. V gave up 8 bases and J gave up 0 bases, with 11 bases separating them. The CDR3 is CAIGKQSSYNEQFF. Here the CDR3 DNA reads TGTGCCATCGGCAAGCAGAGCTCCTACAATGAGCAGTTCTTC.

The V gene is TRBV28, the J gene TRBJ1-2, with 8 bases aligning to TRBD1. CDR3 length equals 12 residues. Looked up from germline, CDR1 is MDHEN and CDR2 is SYDVKM. The V gene end was trimmed by 6 bases and the J gene end by 7 bases; junction bases not matched to a gene: 4. The CDR3 region has the DNA TGTGCCAGCAGCGCACAGGGGGGTGGCTACACCTTC. It encodes CASSAQGGGYTF.

CDR3 in amino acids: CAISEPRESLTDTQYF. DNA for the CDR3: TGTGCCATCAGTGAACCTAGGGAATCTCTCACAGATACGCAGTATTTT. This sequence joins TRBV10-3 and TRBJ2-3; no firm D call. V was trimmed by 3 bases and J by 2 bases, leaving 15 bases between them. Germline lookup yields CDR1 ENHRY and CDR2 SYGVKD. The CDR3 contains 16 residues.

In regard to this clonotype: Germline is not matched at one junction end, which may reflect a read error. The rearrangement uses TRBV9 and TRBJ2-1; D possibly corresponds to TRBD2 (6 bases). The V gene's germline CDR1 is SGDLS and CDR2 YYNGEE. CDR3 size: 18 residues. The CDR3 is CASSAGSGTPLSYNEQLF. The CDR3 nucleotides are TGTGCCAGCAGCGCCGGATCGGGGACTCCCCTCTCCTACAATGAGCAGCTCTTC.

The chain couples TRBV6-2 or TRBV6-3 to TRBJ2-2; TRBD1 aligns across 7 bases. J was trimmed by 2 bases and V by 6 bases; bases with no gene match: 9. Germline V gives CDR1 MNHEY, CDR2 SVGEGT. The CDR3 contains 16 residues. This CDR3 is CASSSPRGGNTGELFF. As DNA, the CDR3 is TGTGCCAGCAGCTCCCCAAGAGGGGGCAACACCGGGGAGCTGTTTTTT.

The rearrangement uses TRBV28 and TRBJ2-2, with TRBD2 as a possible D gene (6 bases). V gave up 3 bases and J gave up 8 bases, with 16 bases separating them. CDR3 size: 15 residues. Germline V gives CDR1 MDHEN, CDR2 SYDVKM. The CDR3 region has the DNA TGTGCCAGCAGTTTCGGAACGGGGGATTGGGGGGAGCTGTTTTTT. Its protein product is CASSFGTGDWGELFF.

The chain links TRBV21-1 to TRBJ1-6; the D call in the table, TRBD1, was not verified against the DNA. TRBV21-1 is a pseudogene locus. The length of the CDR3 is 19 residues. CDR3 sequence reads: CASSTRAGTGVHFGSPLHF. The CDR3 DNA follows: TGTGCCAGCAGCACACGAGCCGGGACAGGGGTCCATTTTGGATCACCCCTCCACTTT.

This chain joins TRBV7-2 and TRBJ2-1; 12 nucleotides line up with TRBD2. V lost 0 bases, J lost 10 bases, and 1 base stayed unmatched. There are 14 residues in the CDR3. Per the germline V gene, CDR1 is SGHTA and CDR2 is FQGNSA. The chain's CDR3 is CASSLALAGGEQFF. In DNA, the CDR3 is TGTGCCAGCAGCTTAGCTCTAGCGGGAGGGGAGCAGTTCTTC.

The chain recombines TRBV14 with TRBJ1-2; D is ambiguous. V lost 4 bases, J lost 8 bases, and 11 bases lay in between. This CDR3 is 12 amino acids long. Germline V lookup: CDR1 SGHDN, CDR2 FVKESK. The CDR3 loop reads CASSLRTRGYTF. CDR3 coding DNA: TGTGCCAGCAGCCTGCGGACGAGGGGCTACACCTTC.

The chain joins TRBV27 to TRBJ2-1, with TRBD2 matching 13 bases. Trimming cost V 5 bases and J 10 bases; bases outside gene matches: 8. This CDR3 comprises 15 residues. Germline assignment: CDR1 MNHEY and CDR2 SMNVEV (reference sequence). CDR3 in DNA: TGTGCCAGCAGTCTCAGACTAGCGGGAGGCCCCGAGCAGTTCTTC. It encodes CASSLRLAGGPEQFF.